The subject of this entry is one T cell receptor (beta chain). The antigen remains unidentified. TCRdb re-derived calls from the RT-PCR reads in MiXCR, one entry per CDR3 protein. The profile shows around 300,000 distinct CDR3 sequences, 20% to 25% of them singletons. CDR1 SGHTA and CDR2 FQGNSA come from the germline V gene. V gave up 2 bases and J gave up 1 base; unmatched junction bases: 2. CDR3 size: 16 residues. The data belong to a study of response to subunit inactivated influenza vaccine. Broader study findings: Each seasonal flu vaccination may recruit only limited new T cells, authors suggested.

The input for sequencing was PBMCs from blood, taken about 20 months after vaccination. The sequence was obtained from a man in his fifties or sixties who received an inactivated influenza vaccine. This chain connects TRBV7-2 to TRBJ1-6; the match to TRBD1 covers 7 bases. CDR3 bases: TGTGCCAGCAGCTTAACGGGACAGTCCTATAATTCACCCCTCCACTTT. Translating gives CASSLTGQSYNSPLHF.